Here is one T cell receptor (beta chain) with its context. Its target is unknown. Sequencing used immunoSEQ multiplex PCR; TCRdb keeps in-frame clones, though not all of them. There are 150,000 to 200,000 clones in the sample; under 95% occur only once, and 1.3% to 1.5% lies in the top ten. The data belong to a study of T cell responses to AZD1222 COVID-19 vaccine. Whole-study context: Recipients boosted at about 4 weeks or about 12 weeks are pooled. General study findings and limits: Donors skewed white British and female; clonal diversity was possibly underestimated. Rises in breadth and depth of Spike-specific TCRs came after two AZD1222 doses. Researchers took repertoire samples only after the peak T cell response had come.

The origin of this receptor is an adult in good health. The material sequenced was peripheral blood, taken on day 0 of AZD1222 vaccination.

The CDR3 here is CASSLTRESYEQYF. DNA for the CDR3: TGTGCCAGCAGTCTAACCAGGGAGTCCTACGAGCAGTACTTC. The chain joins TRBV27 to TRBJ2-7; the D call may be TRBD1 or TRBD2 (5 bases each). The CDR3 runs to 14 residues. V was pared by 5 bases and J by 1 base, with 12 bases between. Germline loops: CDR1 MNHEY, CDR2 SMNVEV (reference sequence).